This T cell receptor beta chain came from a study of OX40 agonist ivuxolimab in advanced cancers. The study's findings and limits: CD4+ and CD8+ T cells in blood underwent clonal expansion by week 6 at 0.1 to 3.0 mg/kg.

Only a few counts were recorded for this clone. As yet, its antigen is unknown. TCRdb keeps only in-frame clones here, not all; method: immunoSEQ multiplex PCR. There are around 40,000 clones in the sample; 65% to 85% occur only once, and around 5.1% lies in the top ten. V lost 4 bases and J 2 bases, leaving 9 bases between the germline ends. Germline lookup yields CDR1 SGHRS and CDR2 YFSETQ. This CDR3 is 14 amino acids long. The receptor comes from an adult with an advanced solid tumor such as melanoma, head and neck, liver or kidney cancer. The material was CD4+ or CD8+ T cells sorted from blood, obtained in a trial of the OX40 agonist ivuxolimab. This chain uses TRBV5-1 with TRBJ2-2; D may correspond to TRBD1 or TRBD2 (5 bases each). DNA of the CDR3: TGCGCCAGCAGCAGGGACCCAAACACCGGGGAGCTGTTTTTT. This encodes CASSRDPNTGELFF.